Detailed here is one T cell receptor (beta chain). Its antigen is not identified. CDR1 and CDR2 (germline): SEHNR, FQNEAQ (reference sequence). CDR3 size: 11 residues. V was clipped by 5 bases and J by 7 bases, with 9 bases between them. A second roughly 7 to 11 cycle PCR used barcoded and J-beta primers. Each CDR3 protein gets one entry after TCRdb re-called the 5' RACE reads with MiXCR. The table lists fewer than 900,000 distinct CDR3 sequences, roughly 47% of them singletons. These data originate in a study of blood T cells in healthy people across ages. Study-wide results and caveats: Versus aged donors, long-lived donors had higher diversity and more naive CD4+ cells.

J is TRBJ2-7 and V is TRBV7-9; D gene ambiguous. The source is an older woman in good health. Specimen: blood. The CDR3 region has the DNA TGTGCCAGCAGCGCGCACAATGAGCAGTACTTC. Protein sequence: CASSAHNEQYF.